The rows below give T cell receptor beta chains drawn from one sample of a study of cytomegalovirus exposure and HLA in healthy donors. Profiled with immunoSEQ multiplex PCR; TCRdb holds only in-frame clones, not every one. The table records over 100,000 clones, 9.5% to 13% of them present only once. Input material: PBMCs. Every receptor here comes from a man in his forties in good health and CMV-seropositive. Both conserved end residues are part of each CDR3. Each record gives: J gene, D gene, V gene, clone size, CDR3 DNA, CDR3 protein. A D gene is named only where the DNA matches it firmly. A clone size is listed for some rows: how often the clone was seen (once, few, many), or a class if it is expanded.

TRBJ2-2 | NA | TRBV9 | few | TGTGCCACCGAGGGAACCCTCACCGGGGAGCTGTTTTTT | CATEGTLTGELFF
TRBJ1-1 | NA | TRBV28 | NA | TGTGCCAGCAGCCGAGGACATCTTCCTCAACCTGAAGCTTTCTTT | CASSRGHLPQPEAFF
TRBJ1-5 | NA | TRBV5-6 | few | TGTGCCAGCAGCTCCAGGACAATTAGCAATCAGCCCCAGCATTTT | CASSSRTISNQPQHF
TRBJ1-4 | NA | TRBV13 | few | TGTGCCAGCAGCCAATCTCCGGACAGCCCTAAGGAAAAACTGTTTTTT | CASSQSPDSPKEKLFF
TRBJ2-2 | TRBD1 | TRBV9 | few | TGTGCCAGCAGCGTGTCCCAGGGGGTAGAGCTGTTTTTT | CASSVSQGVELFF
TRBJ2-1 | NA | TRBV18 | few | TGTGCCAGCTCACCAGAGGGTGAGCAGTTCTTC | CASSPEGEQFF
TRBJ2-7 | NA | TRBV7-8 | NA | TGTGCCAGCATCCGCGGCAGAGAACTAGCTGTTCCCGAGCAGTACTTC | CASIRGRELAVPEQYF
TRBJ2-1 | TRBD2 | TRBV9 | few | TGTGCCAGCAGCGGAACCTCTAGCGGGGCATACAATGAGCAGTTCTTC | CASSGTSSGAYNEQFF
TRBJ2-5 | TRBD1 | TRBV14 | NA | TGTGCCAGCAGCCTATCACAGGGGGTCTCGGAGACCCAGTACTTC | CASSLSQGVSETQYF
TRBJ1-5 | NA | TRBV19 | few | TGTGCCAGTACAGGGCCCAATCAGCCCCAGCATTTT | CASTGPNQPQHF
TRBJ2-2 | NA | TRBV19 | once | TGTGCCAGTAGTATGGAGCGGAGCACCGGGGAGCTGTTTTTT | CASSMERSTGELFF
TRBJ2-6 | NA | TRBV11-3 | few | TGTGCCAGCAGCCGGTCCCTACCTGGGGCCAACGTCCTGACTTTC | CASSRSLPGANVLTF
TRBJ2-3 | TRBD2 | TRBV9 | NA | TGTGCCAGCAGCTCTCGGACTAGATGGGATACGCAGTATTTT | CASSSRTRWDTQYF
TRBJ1-1 | NA | TRBV11-3 | NA | TGTGCCAGCAGCAGAGGGAAGAACACTGAAGCTTTCTTT | CASSRGKNTEAFF
TRBJ2-2 | TRBD2 | TRBV30 | NA | TGTGCCTGGGCGGGACTAGCCGACACCGGGGAGCTGTTTTTT | CAWAGLADTGELFF
TRBJ1-5 | TRBD1 | TRBV7-2 | NA | TGTGCCAGCAGCGCCTGGACAGGGAGGGAGCAGCCCCAGCATTTT | CASSAWTGREQPQHF
TRBJ2-4 | TRBD2 | TRBV4-1 | few | TGCGCCAGCAGCCAAGAGTGGGGGGGTGCAGGAACTATACTAGCCAAAAACATTCAGTACTTC | CASSQEWGGAGTILAKNIQYF
TRBJ1-5 | TRBD1 | TRBV19 | NA | TGTGCCAGTAGTAAATCGACAGGGTCAGGTCAGCCCCAGCATTTT | CASSKSTGSGQPQHF
TRBJ2-4 | TRBD2 | TRBV6-4 | few | TGTGCCAGCAGTCTAGCGGGAGGGCCAGAGAACATTCAGTACTTC | CASSLAGGPENIQYF
TRBJ2-1 | NA | TRBV21-1 | few | TGTGCCAGCAGCCATACTAGCGGGAGAAATGAGCAGTTCTTC | CASSHTSGRNEQFF
TRBJ1-1 | TRBD1 | TRBV5-1 | NA | TGCGCCAGCAGCCCAGGACAGGGTAACATGAACACTGAAGCTTTCTTT | CASSPGQGNMNTEAFF
TRBJ2-1 | TRBD2 | TRBV11-2 | NA | TGTGCCAGCAGTCGACTAGCAGGACATGTGTTCTTC | CASSRLAGHVFF
TRBJ2-7 | NA | TRBV18 | NA | TGTGCCAGCTCGCGATTCCCCAGAGGAGGGAGTGGGACTTACGAGCAGTACTTC | CASSRFPRGGSGTYEQYF
TRBJ1-2 | TRBD1 | TRBV30 | few | TGTGCCTGGAGCGGGGACAGTGGCTACACCTTC | CAWSGDSGYTF
TRBJ2-1 | TRBD2 | TRBV7-8 | few | TGTGCCAGCAGCTTAGCCCCACTAGCGGCTTACAATGAGCAGTTCTTC | CASSLAPLAAYNEQFF
TRBJ1-1 | NA | TRBV7-2 | few | TGTGCCAGCAGCTTAGCGAGGACAGAGAACACTGAAGCTTTCTTT | CASSLARTENTEAFF
TRBJ2-1 | NA | TRBV5-4 | NA | TGTGCCAGCAGCTTACGGGAGAGTAATCATGAGCAGTTCTTC | CASSLRESNHEQFF
TRBJ2-7 | TRBD1 | TRBV7-2 | NA | TGTGCCAGCAGCTTGGGGACAGCGCCTGCCTACGAGCAGTACTTC | CASSLGTAPAYEQYF
TRBJ1-5 | TRBD1 | TRBV18 | NA | TGTGCCAGCTCACCCGGGACAGGGGTTCAGCCCCAGCATTTT | CASSPGTGVQPQHF
TRBJ2-1 | NA | TRBV5-4 | few | TGTGCCAGCAGTATTAGTGTCAATGAGCAGTTCTTC | CASSISVNEQFF
TRBJ1-2 | NA | TRBV11-2 | NA | TGTGCCAGCAGCTTAGATCCCCCGGGCTATGGCTACACCTTC | CASSLDPPGYGYTF
TRBJ1-5 | NA | TRBV13 | few | TGTGCCAGCAGCTTAGGGCAGATTAGCAATCAGCCCCAGCATTTT | CASSLGQISNQPQHF
TRBJ2-7 | TRBD1 | TRBV5-6 | NA | TGTGCCAGCAGATTGGCCCCGGGACAGGGCTACGAGCAGTACTTC | CASRLAPGQGYEQYF
TRBJ2-1 | NA | TRBV19 | NA | TGTGCCAGTAGCTACCTAGGTAATGAGCAGTTCTTC | CASSYLGNEQFF
TRBJ1-2 | TRBD1 | TRBV19 | few | TGTGCCAGTTGGATCCCCGGGACAGTTAACTATGGCTACACCTTC | CASWIPGTVNYGYTF
TRBJ2-2 | TRBD2 | TRBV19 | NA | TGTGCCAGTAATCCCAGCGGGAGGGTTACCGGGGAGCTGTTTTTT | CASNPSGRVTGELFF
TRBJ2-3 | TRBD2 | TRBV4-3 | NA | TGCGCCAGCAGCCAGGGAGGTAGCGGGAGGGCCCTCAACACAGATACGCAGTATTTT | CASSQGGSGRALNTDTQYF
TRBJ2-1 | TRBD2 | TRBV7-3 | NA | TGTGCCAGCAGCCCCCTAGCGGGAGAATCTAATGAGCAGTTCTTC | CASSPLAGESNEQFF
TRBJ2-2 | NA | TRBV4-1 | NA | TGCGCCAGCAGCCAAGACGCAGGGTACACCGGGGAGCTGTTTTTT | CASSQDAGYTGELFF
TRBJ1-2 | NA | TRBV7-8 | few | TGTGCCAGCAGCCCAGGGGACGGCCACTATGGCTACACCTTC | CASSPGDGHYGYTF
TRBJ1-4 | NA | TRBV4-1 | once | TGCGCCAGCAGCCGACTTAAAGAAAAACTGTTTTTT | CASSRLKEKLFF
TRBJ1-2 | NA | TRBV19 | NA | TGTGCCAGTAGTCCACCCACAGGACGAGCTAACTATGGCTACACCTTC | CASSPPTGRANYGYTF
TRBJ1-3 | NA | TRBV28 | NA | TGTGCCAGCAGTATCCTAGGCGGAAACACCATATATTTT | CASSILGGNTIYF
TRBJ1-2 | TRBD1 | TRBV28 | NA | TGTGCCAGCAGTCTCGACAGGGGGCTGTGGGGCTACACCTTC | CASSLDRGLWGYTF
TRBJ1-1 | NA | TRBV15 | few | TGTGCCACCAGCAGAGATTATAAAGGGGTTAGCCCTGAAGCTTTCTTT | CATSRDYKGVSPEAFF
TRBJ2-5 | NA | TRBV4-1 | few | TGCGCCAGCAGCCAAGGGGAGCAAGAGACCCAGTACTTC | CASSQGEQETQYF
TRBJ2-2 | TRBD2 | TRBV13 | NA | TGTGCCAGCAGCAAAGGTCGTGGGCGGGAGGGCGTCGGCGGGGAGCTGTTTTTT | CASSKGRGREGVGGELFF
TRBJ2-4 | NA | TRBV27 | NA | TGTGCCAGCAGTTCCGCAGGGGAAAACATTCAGTACTTC | CASSSAGENIQYF
TRBJ2-2 | TRBD1 | TRBV18 | NA | TGTGCCAGCTCACCCGCTAACTTCGGGACAGGGATCGGCGGGGAGCTGTTTTTT | CASSPANFGTGIGGELFF
TRBJ2-7 | NA | TRBV5-1 | few | TGCGCCAGCAGCCCCCGGGAGAGCTCCGAGCAGTACTTC | CASSPRESSEQYF
TRBJ2-1 | TRBD1 | TRBV29-1 | few | TGCAGCGCCTTCCCGTCGCAGGGGGTAGTCACCAATGAGCAGTTCTTC | CSAFPSQGVVTNEQFF
TRBJ2-7 | TRBD2 | TRBV19 | few | TGTGCCAGTAGTATAGATCCGGGACTAGCGGGAGGAGAGAACGAGCAGTACTTC | CASSIDPGLAGGENEQYF
TRBJ2-7 | NA | TRBV5-1 | NA | TGCGCCAGCAGCTTGGCCGGTACCTACGAGCAGTACTTC | CASSLAGTYEQYF
TRBJ2-7 | TRBD1 | TRBV5-1 | few | TGCGCCAGCAGCCCGGGGCGGGACAGGACCTACGAGCAGTACTTC | CASSPGRDRTYEQYF
TRBJ2-1 | TRBD1 | TRBV7-2 | few | TGTGCCAGCAGCCCCCGGGACAGCTCCTACAATGAGCAGTTCTTC | CASSPRDSSYNEQFF
TRBJ2-7 | NA | TRBV29-1 | NA | TGCAGCGGAATACAGGGTCCCGAGCAGTACTTC | CSGIQGPEQYF
TRBJ2-1 | NA | TRBV7-3 | NA | TGTGCCAGCAGCCGGGACTCCTACAATGAGCAGTTCTTC | CASSRDSYNEQFF
TRBJ2-7 | TRBD2 | TRBV13 | NA | TGTGCCAGCAGCTTCCCTTGGAGTAGCGGGAGACCCAGAGAGCAGTACTTC | CASSFPWSSGRPREQYF
TRBJ1-1 | NA | TRBV5-6 | NA | TGTGCCAGCAGCCCTGACCCCCTGGGGAGAGGTGAAGCTTTCTTT | CASSPDPLGRGEAFF